This TCR beta chain was found in a study of blood T cells in healthy people across ages. Study-wide findings and caveats: Estimated diversity, derived from one million T cells, was regarded as an underestimate. Versus aged donors, long-lived donors had higher diversity and more naive CD4+ cells. Significant beta diversity loss was already apparent by age roughly 43, declining roughly linearly.

Then a second PCR, running about 7 to 11 cycles, was carried out with a sample-barcoded 5' primer and a J-beta primer mix. TCRdb analysed the 5' RACE reads with MiXCR anew, one entry per CDR3 protein. The repertoire holds about 1,600,000 distinct CDR3 sequences, with roughly 45% as singletons. For this clonotype: Antigen specificity is unknown.

At least 5.5 micrograms of total RNA were extracted per sample. The CDR3 covers 16 residues. With 5 bases clipped from V and 4 bases from J, the junction kept 11 bases outside the gene matches. CDR1 is SGHTA, CDR2 FQGNSA, per germline. The specimen was blood. The sequence derives from a woman under 30 in good health. The chain carries TRBV7-2 and TRBJ2-1; 7 positions agree with TRBD2. CDR3 sequence (DNA): TGTGCCAGCAGCCTAGGCTTAAGGGAGGGGTACAATGAGCAGTTCTTC. This gives the protein CASSLGLREGYNEQFF.